The T cell receptor (beta chain) under discussion was sequenced for a study of T cell repertoires in cytomegalovirus infection. Study overall: It can be stated that public TCR beta signatures indicated CMV infection as well as a matching HLA type.

About this clonotype: What it binds is not known.

TCRdb processed the reads anew with MiXCR; each CDR3 protein has one entry. The profile shows 160,000 or so distinct CDR3 sequences, around 20% of them singletons. General observations from the study: Accumulated public TCR beta family frequency recognized individuals carrying CMV together with the relevant HLA. Dominating the ex vivo response were TCR beta clonotypes that were CMV-specific and HLA-C-restricted.

Sample: PBMCs. The TCR originated in a human donor in good health (CMV status not recorded). Some clones in this sample may be carry-over from other donors' samples.

Here the CDR3 reads CASEGPKGRPQHF. The CDR3 region has the DNA TGTGCCAGTGAAGGGCCCAAAGGACGGCCCCAGCATTTT. J is TRBJ1-5 and V is TRBV19; D unresolved. CDR3 length: 13 residues. The V gene's germline CDR1 is LNHDA and CDR2 SQIVND (reference sequence). The V end was cut by 8 bases, the J end by 9 bases, with 17 bases between.